The 2 T cell receptor beta chains given below trace back to one sample, sequenced in a study of blood T cell repertoires in COVID-19. Clones were sequenced by immunoSEQ multiplex PCR, and TCRdb holds only the in-frame ones, with some missing. Of around 160,000 clones in the sample, approximately 80% are singletons; the top ten hold 7% to 9%. Material: peripheral blood. Source of these receptors: a human donor with acute or convalescent COVID-19. The donor label of this sample is uncertain.

This chain links TRBV6-5 with TRBJ1-1; D unclear. The V and J ends lost 4 bases and 6 bases respectively, with 9 bases between them. The CDR3 length is 12 residues. Germline CDR1 is MNHEY and CDR2 is SVGAGI. DNA of the CDR3: TGTGCCAGCAGTTCACCCGGGTCTGAAGCTTTCTTT. This gives the protein CASSSPGSEAFF.

The chain links TRBV7-4 to TRBJ1-5, with D perhaps TRBD1 (6 bases). The CDR3 consists of 11 residues. Germline-derived CDR1 and CDR2 are SGHVT and SQSDAQ. V was shortened by 5 bases and J by 9 bases, with 8 bases between the two germline ends. The CDR3: CASSQTGPQHF. The CDR3 DNA sequence: TGTGCCAGCAGCCAGACAGGGCCCCAGCATTTT.